This T cell receptor (beta chain) was sequenced in a study of blood T cell repertoires in COVID-19. Looking at the study overall: COVID-19 samples collected from the United States, Italy and Spain covered acute and convalescent phases. T cells, B-cell-depleted T cells, or PBMCs provided the cDNA or gDNA that served as material.

The germline gives CDR1 SGHAT, CDR2 FQDESV (reference sequence). This CDR3 region has 12 residues. The V and J ends lost 5 bases and 7 bases, in that order; junction bases with no gene match: 2. The sample holds one count of this clone. Authors' data handling: Nucleated cell number was recorded as an estimate derived from reference gene primer amplification. The table came from immunoSEQ multiplex PCR; TCRdb's copy has only in-frame clones and leaves some out. The V and J calls and the clone size are those of that table, but D and trimming were determined from the DNA. The sample includes fewer than 55,000 clones, 65% to 90% of them seen just once.

The chain has TRBV11-1 and TRBJ1-2, with 9 bases fitting TRBD1. Sequenced input: peripheral blood. This TCR came from a woman aged 60 to 75 with acute or convalescent COVID-19. CDR3 amino acids: CASSDRGAGYTF. The CDR3 region has the DNA TGTGCCAGCAGCGACAGGGGGGCTGGCTACACCTTC.